This T cell receptor (beta chain) derives from a study of glioma-infiltrating T cells after dendritic cell vaccination. Study information: At biweekly intervals, patients got three intradermal dendritic cell vaccine injections.

General study findings and limits: Longer survival after dendritic cell vaccination followed higher pretreatment TIL content.

Turning to this clone: Antigen: not known.

Profiled with immunoSEQ multiplex PCR; TCRdb holds only in-frame clones, not every one. The sample lists roughly 52,000 clones, 85% to 90% occurring once. The CDR3 length is 12 residues. Trimming took 4 bases from V and 5 from J, leaving 9 bases between them. Germline CDR1 reads MNHNY; CDR2 reads SVGAGI (reference sequence). This receptor was identified in a human donor with glioblastoma. This chain uses TRBV6-6 with TRBJ2-7, with a weak D call TRBD2 (5 bases). The sample consisted of blood, taken before dendritic cell vaccination. For the CDR3, the DNA is TGTGCCAGCAGTTCCTCCGGGAACGAGCAGTACTTC. It specifies CASSSSGNEQYF.